This TCR beta chain derives from a study of shared clonotypes between healthy human individuals. Study-wide background: The cohort comprised a couple of women and a few men. Their ages spanned 18 to 49 years.

Naive-designated CD8 cells lacked CD45RO, were positively enriched for CCR7, and omitted terminally differentiated effector memory CD45RA+ cells. The donors, healthy adults who were HIV-negative, had experienced no recent acute infections or vaccinations. Germline V gene lookup returns CDR1 SEHNR and CDR2 FQNEAQ (reference sequence). Trimming removed 0 bases at V and 4 bases at J, with 13 bases between. The CDR3 totals 15 residues. Data came from immunoSEQ multiplex PCR; TCRdb stores just in-frame clones and leaves some out. The sample lists around 1,900,000 clones, 85% to 95% occurring once. This receptor was taken from a man aged 18 to 35 in good health. Some clones in this sample may be carry-over from other donors' samples. The specimen sequenced was naive CD8+ T cells from PBMCs. The rearrangement joins TRBV7-9 to TRBJ2-7, with a possible D match to TRBD2 (5 bases). The CDR3: CASSLALDGGYEQYF. The CDR3 DNA reads TGTGCCAGCAGCTTAGCCCTTGACGGAGGATACGAGCAGTACTTC.